The source of this TCR beta chain is a study of cytomegalovirus exposure and HLA in healthy donors listed by TCRdb under 2017. Study-level background: An earlier analysis of 587 of the donors reported approximately 300 Gb of sequence data and roughly 110 million unique TCR beta sequences from roughly 200 million T cells. About 300 gigabases of sequencing data and 75 million to 85 million unique TCR sequences made up an early release that covered fewer than 650 HLA-typed donors. Of the approximately 400 genotyped donors, 81% fell in the genetic ancestry cluster associated with self-reported Caucasian donors. The study aimed to test whether cataloging public T cell receptors could reveal signatures of past pathogen exposure. The T cell repertoires of some 700 subjects were profiled by immunosequencing and related to cytomegalovirus serostatus. In addition to the first cohort of 650 to 750 subjects, a separate validation cohort of 120 different subjects was used. To predict cytomegalovirus infection status, the study combined high-throughput TCR immunosequencing, statistical association of individual TCRs with disease status, and machine learning. In a later analysis, previously published TCR beta repertoires from 600 to 850 donors were re-analyzed and high-resolution HLA genotyping was added so that TCR occurrence patterns could be studied. Rather than using new phenotypic data, the later analysis identified candidate immune exposures from TCR beta sequences and from how often those sequences occurred across donors. To decide whether each TCR beta V gene segment behaved as functional or pseudogenic, an earlier analysis of fewer than 750 of the donors relied on high-throughput TCR beta sequencing. Donor age, sex, ethnicity and CMV serostatus were collected together with the repertoire data. Genome-wide SNP genotypes for about 65% of the roughly 670 donors were used in a later genetic analysis, which treated that subset as a discovery cohort. Every repertoire in the discovery cohort had been generated on one and the same sequencing platform. Both class I and class II loci were covered by HLA typing, at four-digit resolution. The number of typed donors differed by locus: about 629-630 for A, B, C, DRB1 and DQB1; approximately 540 for DQA1; some 590 for DPA1; and 450 to 480 for DPB1. Because of strong linkage in the cohort, 5 or 6 DR-DQ haplotypes were treated as single units for association and clustering. Among roughly 370 genotyped donors of the cohort, an average of roughly 240,000 unique TCR beta nucleotide sequences were sequenced per donor, roughly 20% of them non-productive.

Regarding this clone: Its antigen specificity is not known.

The CDR3 holds 14 amino acids from the cysteine to the phenylalanine. Only the CDR3 region is kept as DNA, spanning 42 bases read in frame from base 1. The junction carries 20 bases between V and J, which are trimmed by 6 bases and 11 bases respectively. CDR1 SGDLS and CDR2 YYNGEE are derived from the germline V gene. The cohort was made up of roughly 670 healthy bone marrow donors. At the time of sampling, every cohort member was nominally healthy, though immune exposures that went unrecorded were likely present. The donor was CMV seropositive and was included in the group of about 290 seropositive cohort members. Every donor gave a peripheral blood sample, and the peripheral blood mononuclear cells from that sample were used for TCR beta sequencing. Genomic DNA extraction from the blood cell samples was performed with the Qiagen DNeasy Blood Extraction Kit. Library generation was performed with the immunoSEQ multiplex PCR assay. A mixture of 60 forward primers for TCR Vbeta segments and 13 reverse primers for TCR Jbeta segments was used in the multiplex PCR. The CDR3 region of rearranged TCR beta genes was amplified from genomic DNA with a multiplex PCR assay. On the Illumina HiSeq System, the amplified TCR beta libraries were sequenced as 87-base-pair reads. Regarding the original processing steps: In a later analysis, approximately 74 million unique TCR beta chains were counted across the 690 or so repertoires, and around 11 million of these chains were shared by at least two donors. A nearest-neighbor algorithm error-corrected the raw reads and collapsed the reads into unique sequences, merging closely related sequences to remove PCR and sequencing errors. CDR3 sequences were aligned to IMGT reference sequences to assign V, D and J gene segments. For a sequence to be retained, at least a six-nucleotide match to both a V gene segment and a J gene segment was required. Rearrangements were called productive when the CDR3 lacked stop codons and stayed in frame with V and J; all others were non-productive. CDR3 was defined according to IMGT convention as the region running from the second conserved V-encoded cysteine to the conserved J-encoded phenylalanine. Sequences without an unambiguous match to a single V gene segment were excluded from the earlier analysis of several hundred of the donors. In an earlier analysis of a few hundred of the donors, a V segment was called functional when productive rearrangements were above 56.7%, and segregating when the standard deviation between donors exceeded 5%. A statistical classification framework was built to diagnose cytomegalovirus status from the catalog of TCR beta chain sequences. V and J gene assignment, in a later analysis, came from comparing TCR nucleotide sequences with IMGT/GENE-DB human TR gene sequences. In a later analysis, CDR3 sequences and most-parsimonious VDJ recombination scenarios were assigned using the TCRdist pipeline. In a later analysis, each TCR beta chain was defined by its CDR3 amino acid sequence together with its V-gene family, and reads without a unique V-gene family were excluded. A later analysis removed several hundred highly shared, low-generation-probability nucleotide sequences to deal with suspected cross-contamination and a sequencing artifact. In a later analysis, a clonal expansion index for each public chain was calculated from normalized within-repertoire ranks of inferred template counts. In a later analysis, generation probabilities were computed using a VDJ recombination model fitted to out-of-frame rearrangements, and the results were checked against IGoR. In a later analysis, hypergeometric tests were used to score TCR-TCR, TCR-HLA and TCR-CMV co-occurrence, with a repertoire-size bias correction applied to TCR pairs. False discovery rates were estimated in a later analysis by permuting HLA or CMV assignments 20 times. A later analysis grouped co-occurring TCRs with DBSCAN, adding TCRdist sequence similarity when clustering within HLA-allele-positive subsets. Repertoires with fewer than 30,000 or more than 120,000 public chains were left out of co-occurrence clustering, as were a handful of repertoires with anomalous nucleotide sharing. TCRdb took this table from immuneACCESS and kept in-frame rearrangements with V and J called. Such tables lack part of the clones; where checked against another copy, unresolved V genes explain under half of the gap, and the rest is unexplained. V and J calls and clone size are given by that table; D and trimming were obtained from the DNA. The sample's own table lists 30,000 to 35,000 clones. Approximately 2% of the sample belongs to the ten largest clones.

What the authors observed across the whole study: In vitro tests confirmed that three of the cytomegalovirus-associated TCR beta chains recognize cytomegalovirus antigens. In a later genetic analysis, fewer N-insertions in productive TCRs were reported among donors in an Asian-associated ancestry cluster than the 666-donor mean. The presence/absence analyses assumed that sequencing depth was roughly uniform across donors, and that assumption may not be true. In a later analysis, the rate of TCR association differed among HLA loci, with DRB1 alleles having the most associated TCRs and HLA-C alleles having the fewest. Specific HLA alleles were associated with 18,000 or so TCR beta sequences at a false discovery rate of 0.05 in a later analysis. A further reported finding was that TCR beta sequences accurately predicted the HLA-A and HLA-B alleles for most subjects in the first cohort. Because some donors lacked HLA typing at each locus, the association tests relied only on the typed subset. In a later analysis, most CMV-associated TCR beta chains were found to appear HLA-restricted, with HLA associations seemingly driven largely by CMV exposure. In an earlier analysis of about 550 of the donors, most TCR beta V segments were observed in productive rearrangements about 90% or about 30% of the time, broadly matching IMGT annotations. The cohort was sequenced for TCR beta chains only, and without alpha or paired-chain data the features that could be detected were limited. A group of highly shared sequence variants was considered likely to be a technical artifact of the sequencing pipeline. Immune exposure information for the cohort was limited to CMV serostatus. The study listed 164 TCR beta chains as associated with cytomegalovirus. The classifier was reported to diagnose cytomegalovirus status with high specificity and sensitivity in both the original and validation cohorts. Several of the top co-occurrence clusters appeared to be linked to parvovirus B19, influenza, CMV and Epstein-Barr virus, according to a later analysis. According to the authors, the approach could potentially be generalized to other disease states and immunological phenotypes. While some public TCRs were present in many individuals, most TCR sequences turned up only very rarely across donors. An association between a missense DCLRE1C variant and V-gene and J-gene trimming of TCR beta chains was found in a later genetic analysis and replicated in an independent cohort. The earlier analysis of nearly 600 of the donors excluded some 16 rarely observed V segments, including chromosome 9 orphons, because counts were too low. A later analysis found that HLA-associated TCR beta chains were more clonally expanded and had lower generation probabilities than equally common non-associated chains. When HLA alleles, especially DR and DQ, strongly co-occurred, TCR associations were difficult to assign to individual alleles. Because the 87-base-pair reads could not distinguish some IMGT-functional V segments, including TRBV6-2 and TRBV6-3, those segments were excluded. Correlated functional status among segregating V segments might reflect linkage disequilibrium, but an unknown experimental factor could not be ruled out.

The receptor chain draws on TRBV9 and TRBJ1-4; TRBD1 is a possible D gene, resting on 5 matching bases. Sequenced input: PBMCs. This clonotype originated in a woman aged 40 to 49 in good health and CMV-seropositive. The CDR3 protein: CASTKEDKGGKLFF. The DNA sequence is as follows: TGTGCCAGCACCAAAGAGGACAAGGGTGGGAAACTGTTTTTT.